Reported below is one TCR beta chain. Data came from immunoSEQ multiplex PCR; TCRdb stores just in-frame clones and leaves some out. Here the sample spans tens of thousands of clones, about 80% being singletons. The sample belongs to a study of glioma-infiltrating T cells after dendritic cell vaccination. Across the study: Patients received autologous tumor lysate-pulsed dendritic cell vaccination between about 2003 and 2013.

This CDR3 spans 16 amino acids. Germline CDR1 is MNHNS and CDR2 is SASEGT. Losses at the gene ends were 2 bases for V and 3 bases for J; bases not matched to a gene: 6. The chain uses TRBV6-1 and TRBJ1-1; 10 bases fit TRBD1. This specimen consisted of blood, obtained before dendritic cell vaccination. This clonotype was sampled from a human donor with glioblastoma. CDR3 sequence: CASSEPGQGYDTEAFF. In DNA, the CDR3 is TGTGCCAGCAGTGAACCGGGACAGGGGTATGACACTGAAGCTTTCTTT.